The clone carrying this TCR beta chain has just a few counts. This sample is part of a study of CD8+ T cells in alopecia areata. Study-wide context: Administration of oral tofacitinib to treated patients was at 5 to 10 mg twice daily.

The germline V gene has CDR1 GTSNPN and CDR2 SVGIG (reference sequence). This CDR3 region has 14 residues. V was shortened by 6 bases and J by 4 bases, with 15 bases between the two germline ends. Extraction and reverse transcription of RNA yielded cDNA as the sequencing template. The method was immunoSEQ multiplex PCR; TCRdb's version includes in-frame clones alone and lacks a portion of them. The sample contains hundreds of thousands of clones, 50% to 60% of which appear only once. The receptor was isolated from a human donor with alopecia areata. The V and J genes are TRBV30 and TRBJ1-4; D perhaps matches TRBD1 (5 bases). Sequencing was performed on CD4+ T cells sorted from blood, taken at week 0. Written as DNA, the CDR3 is TGTGCCTGCCCCCCCCGGGGCAGTAATGAAAAACTGTTTTTT. It translates to CACPPRGSNEKLFF.